This entry lists 6 T cell receptor beta chains sequenced from one sample in a study of regulatory T cells in long-lasting Graves disease. Time point defined: newly diagnosed GD, antithyroid drugs for less than 3 months. From RNA extracted from PBMCs, the TCR library was made. TCR beta libraries were built with iRepertoire HTBI primers and Arm-PCR of CDR3 regions. TCRdb fed the multiplex PCR reads into MiXCR, producing one record per CDR3 protein. The sample contains approximately 400,000 distinct CDR3 sequences, about 10% of which appear only once. The same sample was also used in a study of T cells in Graves' hyperthyroidism and ophthalmopathy.

The sample was peripheral blood mononuclear cells (PBMCs), taken at new diagnosis, from a patient treated with antithyroid drugs. These receptor sequences come from a woman aged 18-30 years with Graves disease.

The chain links TRBV19 to TRBJ2-2; D unresolved. The CDR3 runs 15 residues. Germline loops: CDR1 LNHDA, CDR2 SQIVND (reference sequence). The germline V and J ends were trimmed by 5 bases and 3 bases, with 13 bases remaining between them. CDR3 loop: CASSYADLDTGELFF. CDR3 in DNA: TGTGCCAGTAGTTACGCGGATCTGGACACCGGGGAGCTGTTTTTT.

This clonotype was counted a few times. The V gene is TRBV4-1, the J gene TRBJ1-3; 9 positions agree with TRBD1. V lost 1 base and J lost 3; bases outside the gene matches: 4. CDR3 length: 16 amino acids. The V gene's germline CDR1 is MGHRA and CDR2 YSYEKL. The CDR3 DNA reads TGCGCCAGCAGCCAAGTTACAGGGGGCTATGGAAACACCATATATTTT. It is translated as CASSQVTGGYGNTIYF.

The genes are TRBV12-3 or TRBV12-4 and TRBJ2-1, with TRBD2 matching 8 bases. V lost 1 base to trimming and J lost 5 bases; unmatched junction nucleotides: 4. The CDR3 runs to 15 residues. CDR3 loop: CASSLGRGAHNEQFF. In DNA form, the CDR3 reads TGTGCCAGCAGTTTAGGGCGGGGGGCGCACAATGAGCAGTTCTTC.

A word on this clonotype: A clone one base away is much larger, so this may be a read error. The chain employs TRBV7-3 and TRBJ2-3; the match to TRBD1 covers 9 bases. The CDR3 runs 14 residues. Trimming removed 8 bases from V and 4 bases from J; junction bases left unmatched: 7. CDR1 is SGHTA, CDR2 FQGTGA, per germline. This CDR3 reads CASGGTGFPDTQYF. CDR3 bases: TGTGCCAGCGGTGGGACAGGGTTTCCAGATACGCAGTATTTT.

This clonotype was seen only a few times. The V call is TRBV20-1, the J call TRBJ2-5; unclear D gene. The CDR3 sequence is 17 residues long. Germline assignment: CDR1 DFQATT and CDR2 SNEGSKA (reference sequence). V gave up 3 bases and J gave up 2 bases, with 22 bases separating them. CDR3 in DNA: TGCAGTGCTAGCGCACCAGCTCATCAAGCCCCACAAGAGACCCAGTACTTC. Protein sequence: CSASAPAHQAPQETQYF.

This clonotype was counted at least ten times. The chain links TRBV20-1 to TRBJ1-5; no clear D gene. The ends were cut back, 0 bases at V and 5 bases at J, with 14 bases in the middle. Germline values: CDR1 DFQATT, CDR2 SNEGSKA (reference sequence). CDR3 size: 15 residues. CDR3 sequence (DNA): TGCAGTGCTAGAGATCGGCGGGGTGTTGATCAGCCCCAGCATTTT. This translates into CSARDRRGVDQPQHF.